The 18 T cell receptor beta chains below all came from one sample that was sequenced in a study of blood T cell repertoires in COVID-19. Sequencing used immunoSEQ multiplex PCR; TCRdb keeps in-frame clones, though not all of them. The table has more than 200,000 clones, around 80% seen once. The sample comprised peripheral blood. The receptors derive from a man in his 60s with acute or convalescent COVID-19.

The gene calls are TRBV7-9 and TRBJ2-5; D call uncertain. This CDR3 has 13 amino acids. The V end lost 3 bases, the J end lost 5 bases, and 10 bases lay between the germline ends. Germline loops: CDR1 SEHNR, CDR2 FQNEAQ (reference sequence). CDR3 DNA sequence: TGTGCCAGCAGCTTTAGATACGGGGAGACCCAGTACTTC. Amino acid sequence: CASSFRYGETQYF.

The chain combines TRBV4-2 with TRBJ2-7; no firm D call. Trimming removed 0 bases from V and 0 bases from J, with 15 bases in between. The V gene's germline CDR1 is LGHNA and CDR2 YNFKEQ. CDR3 size: 17 residues. The CDR3 DNA reads as TGTGCCAGCAGCCAAGAATTCCCTCCCACTTTCTCCTACGAGCAGTACTTC. Translation gives CASSQEFPPTFSYEQYF.

The genes are TRBV5-4 and TRBJ2-4, with a possible D match to TRBD2 (6 bases). The CDR3 consists of 14 residues. CDR1 and CDR2 from the germline V gene are SGHNT and YYREEE (reference sequence). V lost 2 bases to trimming and J lost 5 bases, with 11 bases between them. The CDR3: CASSFPGAENIQYF. The CDR3 nucleotides read TGTGCCAGCAGCTTCCCGGGAGCGGAAAACATTCAGTACTTC.

A single count supports this clone. The chain joins TRBV11-2 to TRBJ1-1; TRBD1 is a possible D gene (5 bases). The CDR3 is made up of 13 amino acids. CDR1 SGHAT and CDR2 FQNNGV come from the germline V gene. V was trimmed by 6 bases and J by 4 bases, leaving 12 bases between them. CDR3 bases: TGTGCCAGCAGACTCGCCGGGGGCACTGAAGCTTTCTTT. Protein sequence: CASRLAGGTEAFF.

The V call is TRBV10-3, the J call TRBJ1-2; a possible D gene is TRBD1 (5 bases). The CDR3 length is 14 residues. Germline CDR1 and CDR2: ENHRY and SYGVKD. The V end lost 6 bases, the J end lost 7 bases, and 18 bases lay between the germline ends. CDR3 nucleotide sequence: TGTGCCATCAGAGCCGCGGGGACGAGCAGTGGCTACACCTTC. The encoded protein is CAIRAAGTSSGYTF.

This clone came up a few times. Germline is not matched at one junction end, which may reflect a read error. The gene calls are TRBV11-2 and TRBJ2-7; D unresolved. CDR1 is SGHAT, CDR2 FQNNGV, per germline. This CDR3 is 14 amino acids long. CDR3 bases: TGTGCCAGCAGCTTAGGCGATTCCTCCCACGAGCAGTACTTC. It encodes CASSLGDSSHEQYF. Combining the CDR3 with reference TRBV11-2 and TRBJ2-7 gives the whole variable domain EAGVAQSPRYKIIEKRQSVAFWCNPISGHATLYWYQQILGQGPKLLIQFQNNGVVDDSQLPKDRFSAERLKGVDSTLKIQPAKLEDSAVYLCASSLGDSSHEQYFGPGTRLTVT.

V and J are TRBV11-3 and TRBJ1-1; D possibly corresponds to TRBD1 (6 bases). The germline V and J ends were trimmed by 3 bases and 2 bases, with 10 bases remaining between them. Germline values: CDR1 SGHNT, CDR2 YENEEA. The CDR3 extends over 14 amino acids. CDR3 residues: CASSFGGANTEAFF. For the CDR3, the DNA is TGTGCCAGCAGCTTCGGGGGGGCTAACACTGAAGCTTTCTTT.

This clone showed up just a few times. This chain connects TRBV20-1 to TRBJ2-3; D might be TRBD2 (7 bases). The CDR3 loop spans 11 amino acids. Trimming took off 7 bases at V and 8 bases at J, with 13 bases between the two ends. Germline V gives CDR1 DFQATT, CDR2 SNEGSKA (reference sequence). CDR3 loop: CSVRGGVTQYF. CDR3 bases: TGCAGTGTTAGGGGGGGAGTTACGCAGTATTTT.

This clone was observed a few times. V gene TRBV5-1 combines with J gene TRBJ2-7; D not resolved. The V gene lost 1 base and the J gene lost 1 base, with 6 bases spanning the gap. Germline V gene data show CDR1 as SGHRS and CDR2 as YFSETQ. CDR3 length equals 13 residues. The CDR3 DNA follows: TGCGCCAGCAGCTTGCGAGTTTCCTACGAGCAGTACTTC. Translation: CASSLRVSYEQYF.

The chain recombines TRBV12-3 or TRBV12-4 with TRBJ2-7; D is perhaps TRBD2 (7 bases). Trimming stripped 5 bases from V and 2 bases from J, with 10 bases between. This CDR3 region has 13 residues. CDR3 protein: CASSPRGPYEQYF. The CDR3 region has the DNA TGTGCCAGCAGTCCGCGGGGGCCCTACGAGCAGTACTTC.

This clone was detected a few times. The chain couples TRBV4-3 to TRBJ2-5; possibly TRBD1 for D (5 bases). CDR1 is LGHNA and CDR2 is YSLEER in the germline V gene. The CDR3 length is 14 residues. Trimming pared 1 base from V and 5 bases from J, leaving 11 bases between. CDR3: CASSQVRQGETQYF. The DNA for the CDR3 is TGCGCCAGCAGCCAAGTGCGGCAGGGCGAGACCCAGTACTTC.

This chain joins TRBV11-3 and TRBJ2-7, with 10 bases fitting TRBD2. Unmatched junction bases numbered 9, after V lost 1 base and J lost 6 bases. Germline assignment: CDR1 SGHNT and CDR2 YENEEA. The CDR3 spans 16 residues. Here the CDR3 DNA reads TGTGCCAGCAGCTTAGGGGGGCTGGCTAGCGGGAGCGAGCAGTACTTC. Translated, it gives CASSLGGLASGSEQYF.

This sequence joins TRBV2 and TRBJ2-7, with D possibly TRBD2 on 5 matching bases. The CDR3 totals 14 residues. V lost 6 bases and J 0 bases, leaving 12 bases between the germline ends. Germline V lookup: CDR1 SNHLY, CDR2 FYNNEI. This CDR3 reads CASRREGSSYEQYF. CDR3 in DNA: TGTGCCAGCAGAAGGGAAGGGAGCTCCTACGAGCAGTACTTC.

The V gene is TRBV9, the J gene TRBJ1-1; D ambiguous. The CDR3 contains 13 residues. Germline CDR1 and CDR2: SGDLS and YYNGEE. Trimming stripped 1 base from V and 8 bases from J, with 12 bases between. The CDR3 region is CASSVRPWEEAFF. The CDR3 coding sequence is TGTGCCAGCAGCGTACGCCCGTGGGAGGAAGCTTTCTTT. Variable domain in full (rest from reference TRBV9 and TRBJ1-1): DSGVTQTPKHLITATGQRVTLRCSPRSGDLSVYWYQQSLDQGLQFLIQYYNGEERAKGNILERFSAQQFPDLHSELNLSSLELGDSALYFCASSVRPWEEAFFGQGTRLTVV.

This clone occurred once. The chain is built from TRBV20-1 and TRBJ1-1, with D unresolved. The V and J ends lost 3 bases and 1 base respectively, with 15 bases between them. The CDR3 spans 15 residues. The V gene's germline CDR1 is DFQATT and CDR2 SNEGSKA (reference sequence). CDR3 region: CSASDPRTANTEAFF. In DNA form, the CDR3 reads TGCAGTGCTAGTGACCCAAGAACAGCGAACACTGAAGCTTTCTTT.

The rearrangement uses TRBV5-4 and TRBJ2-7; 8 positions agree with TRBD2. After removal of 3 bases from V and 0 bases from J, the junction contained 8 bases not matched to a gene. The CDR3 totals 16 residues. Germline V gives CDR1 SGHNT, CDR2 YYREEE (reference sequence). CDR3 protein: CASSSSAGVSSYEQYF. In nucleotides, the CDR3 is TGTGCCAGCAGCTCCTCAGCGGGAGTGAGCTCCTACGAGCAGTACTTC. The full variable domain, in which reference TRBV5-4 and TRBJ2-7 provide the parts outside the CDR3, is ETGVTQSPTHLIKTRGQQVTLRCSSQSGHNTVSWYQQALGQGPQFIFQYYREEENGRGNFPPRFSGLQFPNYSSELNVNALELDDSALYLCASSSSAGVSSYEQYFGPGTRLTVT.

For this clone: The junction and the germline gene differ at one end; a read error may be behind it. This rearrangement joins TRBV5-1 to TRBJ1-1; tentative D call: TRBD1 (5 bases). Germline V gene data show CDR1 as SGHRS and CDR2 as YFSETQ. The CDR3 consists of 15 residues. CDR3: CASTLAWGRNTEAFF. The CDR3, as DNA: TGCGCCAGCACCTTGGCGTGGGGCAGAAACACTGAAGCTTTCTTT.

The chain carries TRBV5-1 and TRBJ2-1; D not certain. Germline V CDR1 and CDR2: SGHRS, YFSETQ. The length of the CDR3 is 12 residues. Deletions cut 2 bases from V and 6 bases from J, with 6 bases between. CDR3 in amino acids: CASSLIANEQFF. As DNA, the CDR3 is TGCGCCAGCAGCTTAATAGCCAATGAGCAGTTCTTC.